This T cell receptor beta chain is from a study of Ad26.COV2.S vaccination and SARS-CoV-2 variants. Described treatment: some 19 received Ad26.COV2.S at low or high dose, single or two shots; about 5 received placebo; per-sample allocation not given. Day 63 after the first injection of vaccine or placebo was the sampling time. Assay used: immunoSEQ multiplex PCR; TCRdb lists only in-frame clones, some missing. The table includes hundreds of thousands of clones, roughly 91% detected once. With 5 bases removed from V and 7 bases from J, the gap between germline ends came to 12 bases. Germline V lookup: CDR1 MGHDK, CDR2 SYGVNS. The CDR3 extends over 14 amino acids.

This receptor was obtained from a person between 18 and 59 years old who received the Ad26.COV2.S COVID-19 vaccine or a placebo. The chain recombines TRBV25-1 with TRBJ1-6; no firm D call. The sequencing here drew on peripheral blood, taken in a trial of Ad26.COV2.S vaccine versus placebo. The CDR3 loop reads CASSIRDWNSPLHF. The CDR3 coding sequence is TGTGCCAGCAGTATAAGGGATTGGAATTCACCCCTCCACTTT.